This TCR beta chain appears in the sequencing data of a study of shared clonotypes between healthy human individuals. Turning to the study itself: Researchers drew samples from a couple of women and a few men aged 18 to 49.

Unsorted PBMC DNA sequencing spanned ten immunoSEQ deep assay plates. Methods used by the authors: Without quality scores, immunoSEQ junctional reads could not be filtered like full-length reads. Some clones are missing from TCRdb's copy, which holds only in-frame ones; the method was immunoSEQ multiplex PCR. D and trimming were read from the DNA, whereas the V and J calls and clone size are those reported in that table. Of approximately 500,000 clones in the sample, 60% to 80% are singletons; the top ten hold roughly an eighth. This CDR3 is 16 amino acids long. Germline lookup yields CDR1 MDHEN and CDR2 SYDVKM. Unmatched junction bases numbered 4, after V lost 1 base and J lost 3 bases.

The chain carries TRBV28 and TRBJ2-1, with 9 bases that match TRBD1. This TCR came from a woman in her 40s in good health. Some clones in this sample may be carry-over from other donors' samples. Source material: PBMCs. CDR3 DNA: TGTGCCAGCAGTTTATTCGGGACAGGGTTCTACAATGAGCAGTTCTTC. Protein: CASSLFGTGFYNEQFF.